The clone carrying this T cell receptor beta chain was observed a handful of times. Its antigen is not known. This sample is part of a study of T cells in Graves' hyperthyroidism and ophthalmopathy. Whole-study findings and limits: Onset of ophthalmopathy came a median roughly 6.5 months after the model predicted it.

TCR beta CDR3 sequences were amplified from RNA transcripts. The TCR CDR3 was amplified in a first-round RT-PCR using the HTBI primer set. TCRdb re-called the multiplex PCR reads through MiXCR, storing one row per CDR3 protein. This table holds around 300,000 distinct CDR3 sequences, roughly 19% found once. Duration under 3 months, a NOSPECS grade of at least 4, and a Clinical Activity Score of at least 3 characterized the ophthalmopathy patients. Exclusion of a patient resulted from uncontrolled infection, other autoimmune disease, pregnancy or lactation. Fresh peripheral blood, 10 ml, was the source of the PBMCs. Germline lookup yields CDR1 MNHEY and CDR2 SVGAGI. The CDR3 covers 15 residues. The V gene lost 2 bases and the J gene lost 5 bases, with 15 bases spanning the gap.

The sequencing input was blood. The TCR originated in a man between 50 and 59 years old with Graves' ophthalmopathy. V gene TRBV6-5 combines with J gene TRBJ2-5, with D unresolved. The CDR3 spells CASSYGYSTRETQYF. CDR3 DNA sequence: TGTGCCAGCAGTTACGGGTATTCAACCCGGGAGACCCAGTACTTC.